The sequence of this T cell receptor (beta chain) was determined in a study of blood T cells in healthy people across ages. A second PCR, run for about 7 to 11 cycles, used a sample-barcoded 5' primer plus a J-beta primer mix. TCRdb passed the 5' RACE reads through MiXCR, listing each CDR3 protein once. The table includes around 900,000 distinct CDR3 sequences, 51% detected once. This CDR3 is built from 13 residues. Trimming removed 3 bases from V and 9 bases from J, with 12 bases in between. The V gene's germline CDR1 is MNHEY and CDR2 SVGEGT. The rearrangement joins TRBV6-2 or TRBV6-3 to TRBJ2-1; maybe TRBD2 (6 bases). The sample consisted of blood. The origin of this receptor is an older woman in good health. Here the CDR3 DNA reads TGTGCCAGCAGTTATGGGCTAGCGAGTGAGCAGTTCTTC. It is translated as CASSYGLASEQFF.